The 21 T cell receptor beta chains in this list originate from one sample, sequenced in a study of T cell responses to AZD1222 COVID-19 vaccine (dated by TCRdb to about 2021). The library was generated by the immunoSEQ multiplex PCR assay. TCRdb provides this immuneACCESS table in a form limited to in-frame rearrangements. Some clones are lacking; in checked studies, under half of them reflect an unresolved V gene, and why the rest are absent is not known. Across this sample there are around 84,000 clones, with 80% to 90% seen only once. Over 9.5% of the sample goes to the ten largest clones. The intended sense of this specimen's time point label: about 28 days (+/-7) after the second vaccine dose. Specimen: peripheral blood, collected 28 days after the second AZD1222 dose. All receptors come from an adult who received the AZD1222 COVID-19 vaccine.

The V gene is TRBV19, the J gene TRBJ2-1, with D possibly being TRBD1 (6 bases). V lost 7 bases and J lost 0, with 10 bases in between. CDR3 size: 14 residues. Per germline, CDR1 LNHDA and CDR2 SQIVND (reference sequence). CDR3 sequence: CASNRVGSYNEQFF. The CDR3 nucleotides are TGTGCCAGTAACAGGGTAGGCTCCTACAATGAGCAGTTCTTC. Filled out from reference TRBV19 and TRBJ2-1, the complete variable domain reads DGGITQSPKYLFRKEGQNVTLSCEQNLNHDAMYWYRQDPGQGLRLIYYSQIVNDFQKGDIAEGYSVSREKKESFPLTVTSAQKNPTAFYLCASNRVGSYNEQFFGPGTRLTVL.

This sequence joins TRBV5-5 and TRBJ2-2; 8 nucleotides line up with TRBD1. This CDR3 spans 16 amino acids. The germline V gene encodes CDR1 SGHKS and CDR2 YYEKEE (reference sequence). The junction had 6 bases not matched to a gene; V was cut back by 3 bases and J by 2 bases. The CDR3 DNA reads as TGTGCCAGCAGCTCCCGGACAGGGAAAAACACCGGGGAGCTGTTTTTT. Translated: CASSSRTGKNTGELFF.

V gene TRBV28 combines with J gene TRBJ1-5, with D tentatively TRBD1 (6 bases). The V end lost 3 bases, the J end lost 3 bases, and 15 bases lay between the germline ends. The CDR3 is 16 residues long. The germline CDR1 and CDR2 sequences are MDHEN and SYDVKM. The CDR3 loop reads CASSFGGQGNNQPQHF. CDR3 nucleotide sequence: TGTGCCAGCAGTTTTGGGGGCCAAGGGAACAATCAGCCCCAGCATTTT.

This clone was picked up a small number of times. The genes are TRBV19 and TRBJ1-5; TRBD1 matches 10 bases. Germline V gene lookup returns CDR1 LNHDA and CDR2 SQIVND (reference sequence). Germline trimming cut 6 bases from V and 9 bases from J; bases unmatched to any gene: 8. The CDR3 loop spans 14 amino acids. This CDR3 reads CASRGTGVGGPQHF. The CDR3 region has the DNA TGTGCCAGTAGAGGGACAGGGGTCGGCGGGCCCCAGCATTTT.

The V call is TRBV24-1, the J call TRBJ2-1; 7 bases are shared with TRBD2. The CDR3 covers 15 residues. V shed 7 bases and J 0 bases; nucleotides not matched to a gene: 5. Per the germline V gene, CDR1 is KGHDR and CDR2 is SFDVKD. The chain's CDR3 is CATRGAGSSYNEQFF. DNA for the CDR3: TGTGCCACCAGGGGAGCGGGGAGCTCCTACAATGAGCAGTTCTTC.

The V call is TRBV5-1, the J call TRBJ1-1; D might be TRBD1 (5 bases). The CDR3 runs 15 residues. V dropped 1 base and J dropped 1 base, with 11 bases sitting between them. Germline CDR1 SGHRS, CDR2 YFSETQ. This CDR3 is CASSLSGTANTEAFF. The CDR3 DNA follows: TGCGCCAGCAGCTTGAGTGGGACGGCGAACACTGAAGCTTTCTTT.

V is TRBV25-1 and J is TRBJ2-3, with 7 bases matching TRBD2. This CDR3 is built from 13 residues. V lost 4 bases to trimming and J lost 4 bases; unmatched junction nucleotides: 2. The germline V gene encodes CDR1 MGHDK and CDR2 SYGVNS. The CDR3 DNA reads TGTGCCAGCAGTGCGGCGGGGGCAGATACGCAGTATTTT. This sequence encodes CASSAAGADTQYF.

The chain links TRBV29-1 to TRBJ2-7; D remains unclear. CDR1 and CDR2 from the germline V gene are SQVTM and ANQGSEA. Trimming took 0 bases from V and 2 from J, leaving 14 bases between them. The CDR3 extends over 15 amino acids. The CDR3 sequence: CSVEDDREETYEQYF. DNA for the CDR3: TGCAGCGTTGAAGATGACCGAGAAGAGACCTACGAGCAGTACTTC.

This chain connects TRBV4-1 to TRBJ1-1; unclear D gene. CDR1 and CDR2 (germline): MGHRA, YSYEKL. The V end lost 5 bases, the J end lost 1 base, and 8 bases lay between the germline ends. The CDR3 is 13 amino acids. CDR3 protein: CASSYRQNTEAFF. CDR3 DNA: TGCGCCAGCAGCTACCGACAGAACACTGAAGCTTTCTTT.

The V and J genes are TRBV29-1 and TRBJ1-4; D remains unclear. The CDR3 has 11 residues. The germline CDR1 and CDR2 sequences are SQVTM and ANQGSEA. V lost 3 bases to trimming and J lost 5 bases, with 4 bases between them. The CDR3 spells CSVELNEKLFF. For the CDR3, the DNA is TGCAGCGTTGAGTTAAATGAAAAACTGTTTTTT.

V gene TRBV24-1 combines with J gene TRBJ1-1; D may be TRBD1 (5 bases). Looked up from germline, CDR1 is KGHDR and CDR2 is SFDVKD. The V end was cut by 7 bases, the J end by 4 bases, with 9 bases between. The CDR3 runs 12 residues. CDR3 loop: CATSWGGTEAFF. The CDR3 DNA sequence: TGTGCCACCAGCTGGGGGGGCACTGAAGCTTTCTTT.

V gene TRBV6-1 combines with J gene TRBJ2-7, with D perhaps matching TRBD2 (6 bases). Per the germline V gene, CDR1 is MNHNS and CDR2 is SASEGT. This CDR3 contains 15 residues. Trimming shortened V by 3 bases and J by 0 bases, and 12 bases separated the two germline ends. CDR3 sequence: CASSDGDSSSYEQYF. DNA for the CDR3: TGTGCCAGCAGTGATGGGGACTCGAGCTCCTACGAGCAGTACTTC.

The gene calls are TRBV19 and TRBJ1-6, with TRBD1 as a possible D gene (5 bases). V was pared by 1 base and J by 9 bases, with 13 bases between. This CDR3 is built from 15 residues. The V gene's germline CDR1 is LNHDA and CDR2 SQIVND (reference sequence). In nucleotides, the CDR3 is TGTGCCAGTAGTATAGCTTCCAGGGTGAGTTCACCCCTCCACTTT. Amino acids: CASSIASRVSSPLHF.

The rearrangement joins TRBV15 to TRBJ2-2, with a weak D call TRBD1 (6 bases). The V end lost 0 bases, the J end lost 3 bases, and 17 bases lay between the germline ends. The CDR3 loop spans 18 amino acids. CDR1 and CDR2 from the germline V gene are LNHNV and YYDKDF (reference sequence). The CDR3 is CATSRDTGSTSDTGELFF. The CDR3 DNA reads TGTGCCACCAGCAGAGATACAGGGTCAACCTCCGACACCGGGGAGCTGTTTTTT.

CDR3 sequence: CASSEGQIQETQYF. The CDR3, as DNA: TGTGCCAGCAGCGAGGGACAGATACAAGAGACCCAGTACTTC. The rearrangement uses TRBV7-9 and TRBJ2-5; TRBD1 aligns across 7 bases. Germline V lookup: CDR1 SEHNR, CDR2 FQNEAQ (reference sequence). The V and J ends lost 5 bases and 2 bases, in that order; junction bases with no gene match: 5. CDR3 size: 14 residues. Based on the CDR3 plus reference TRBV7-9 and TRBJ2-5, the full variable domain is DTGVSQNPRHKITKRGQNVTFRCDPISEHNRLYWYRQTLGQGPEFLTYFQNEAQLEKSRLLSDRFSAERPKGSFSTLEIQRTEQGDSAMYLCASSEGQIQETQYFGPGTRLLVL.

Only a few counts were recorded for this clone. This chain uses TRBV25-1 with TRBJ1-6; D is unresolved. With 4 bases removed from V and 12 bases from J, the gap between germline ends came to 13 bases. The CDR3 extends over 13 amino acids. Germline lookup yields CDR1 MGHDK and CDR2 SYGVNS. The CDR3 coding sequence is TGTGCCAGCAGTGCCAACGAGGACTTACCCCTCCACTTT. Residues: CASSANEDLPLHF.

J is TRBJ2-3 and V is TRBV6-1, with D uncertain. The CDR3 loop spans 14 amino acids. Looked up from germline, CDR1 is MNHNS and CDR2 is SASEGT. Trimming left V 0 bases short and J 2 bases short, with 6 bases between. CDR3 residues: CASSEAGHTDTQYF. Written as DNA, the CDR3 is TGTGCCAGCAGTGAAGCGGGCCACACAGATACGCAGTATTTT.

The chain links TRBV7-8 to TRBJ1-1; 8 bases line up with TRBD1. With V trimmed by 7 bases and J by 3 bases, 7 bases remained unmatched. This CDR3 contains 14 residues. The germline gives CDR1 SGHVS, CDR2 FQNEAQ. The DNA for the CDR3 is TGTGCCAGCAACCCAGGGGGCGCCTACACTGAAGCTTTCTTT. Amino acids: CASNPGGAYTEAFF.

This rearrangement joins TRBV2 to TRBJ1-1; D call uncertain. The CDR3 length is 14 residues. Germline CDR1 reads SNHLY; CDR2 reads FYNNEI. V was clipped by 3 bases and J by 0 bases, with 8 bases between them. The CDR3: CASSDGRLNTEAFF. In DNA form, the CDR3 reads TGTGCCAGCAGTGACGGAAGATTGAACACTGAAGCTTTCTTT.

The rearrangement links TRBV28 to TRBJ2-7; D is perhaps TRBD2 (6 bases). The CDR3 is 14 amino acids. Trimming pared 7 bases from V and 2 bases from J, leaving 15 bases between. Germline V gene lookup returns CDR1 MDHEN and CDR2 SYDVKM. CDR3 residues: CASKSPGLPYEQYF. CDR3 nucleotide sequence: TGTGCCAGCAAGAGCCCGGGACTTCCCTACGAGCAGTACTTC.

V is TRBV5-6 and J is TRBJ1-2; no definite D call. CDR1 is SGHDT, CDR2 YYEEEE, per germline. The CDR3 totals 16 residues. V lost 1 base and J lost 2, with 15 bases in between. CDR3 amino acids: CASSLFPLGRNYGYTF. The CDR3 bases are TGTGCCAGCAGCTTGTTCCCCTTAGGAAGGAACTATGGCTACACCTTC.